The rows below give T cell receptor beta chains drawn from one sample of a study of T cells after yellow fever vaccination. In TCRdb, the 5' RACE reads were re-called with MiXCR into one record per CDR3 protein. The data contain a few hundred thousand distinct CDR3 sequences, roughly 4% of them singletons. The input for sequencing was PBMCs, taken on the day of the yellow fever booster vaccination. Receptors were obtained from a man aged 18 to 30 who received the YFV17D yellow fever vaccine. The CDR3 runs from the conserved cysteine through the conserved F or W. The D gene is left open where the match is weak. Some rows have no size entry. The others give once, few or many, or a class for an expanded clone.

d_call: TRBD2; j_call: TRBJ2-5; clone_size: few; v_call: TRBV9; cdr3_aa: CASSVFAGEQETQYF; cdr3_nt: TGTGCCAGCAGCGTATTCGCGGGGGAGCAAGAGACCCAGTACTTC
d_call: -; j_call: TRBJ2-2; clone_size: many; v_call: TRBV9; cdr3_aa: CASSVVPDNTGELFF; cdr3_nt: TGTGCCAGCAGCGTAGTTCCAGATAACACCGGGGAGCTGTTTTTT
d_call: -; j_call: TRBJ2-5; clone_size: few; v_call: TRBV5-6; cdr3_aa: CASSLETREETQYF; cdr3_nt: TGTGCCAGCAGCCTAGAAACTAGAGAAGAGACCCAGTACTTC
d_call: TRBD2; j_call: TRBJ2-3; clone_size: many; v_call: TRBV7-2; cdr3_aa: CASSSLMRTSGGAEVRTQYF; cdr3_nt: TGTGCCAGCAGCTCGCTTATGCGGACTAGCGGGGGGGCCGAGGTACGGACGCAGTATTTT
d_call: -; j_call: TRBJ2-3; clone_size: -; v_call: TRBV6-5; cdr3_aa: CASRRESDTQYF; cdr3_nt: TGTGCCAGCAGGAGGGAATCCGATACGCAGTATTTT
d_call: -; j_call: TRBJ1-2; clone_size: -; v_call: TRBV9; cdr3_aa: CASSLGGASGYTF; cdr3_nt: TGTGCCAGCAGCCTGGGGGGGGCCAGTGGCTACACCTTC
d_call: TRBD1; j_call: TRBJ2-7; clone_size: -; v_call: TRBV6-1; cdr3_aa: CASSGPHRDSMTYEQYF; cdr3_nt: TGTGCCAGCAGTGGCCCCCACCGGGACAGTATGACCTACGAGCAGTACTTC
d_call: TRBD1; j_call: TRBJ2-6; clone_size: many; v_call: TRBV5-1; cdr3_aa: CASSSPTGGYPGANVLTF; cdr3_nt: TGCGCCAGCAGCTCCCCGACAGGGGGTTACCCTGGGGCCAACGTCCTGACTTTC
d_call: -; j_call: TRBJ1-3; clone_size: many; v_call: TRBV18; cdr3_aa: CASSPEQGSGNTIYF; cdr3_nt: TGTGCCAGCTCACCTGAACAGGGCTCTGGAAACACCATATATTTT
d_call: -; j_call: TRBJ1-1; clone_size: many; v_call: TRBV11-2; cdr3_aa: CASSLGDGGTEAFF; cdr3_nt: TGTGCCAGCAGCTTGGGGGATGGTGGCACTGAAGCTTTCTTT
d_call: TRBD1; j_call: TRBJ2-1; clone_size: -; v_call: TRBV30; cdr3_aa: CAWSSGQSSYNEQFF; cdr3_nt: TGTGCCTGGAGCTCGGGACAGAGCTCCTACAATGAGCAGTTCTTC
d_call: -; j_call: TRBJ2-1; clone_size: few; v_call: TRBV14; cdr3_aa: CASSLRRNSDNEQFF; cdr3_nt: TGTGCCAGCAGCCTGAGGAGGAATTCGGACAATGAGCAGTTCTTC
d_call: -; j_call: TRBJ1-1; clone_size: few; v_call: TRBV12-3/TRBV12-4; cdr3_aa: CASSSGGREAFF; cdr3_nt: TGTGCCAGCAGTTCGGGGGGAAGGGAAGCTTTCTTT
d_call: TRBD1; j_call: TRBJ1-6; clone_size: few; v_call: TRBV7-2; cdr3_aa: CASSFEGGEYSPLHF; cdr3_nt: TGTGCCAGCAGCTTCGAAGGGGGCGAATATTCACCCCTCCACTTT
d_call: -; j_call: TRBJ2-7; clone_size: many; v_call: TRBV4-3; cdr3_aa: CASSQDSRGPNYEQYF; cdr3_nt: TGCGCCAGCAGCCAAGATAGTCGGGGACCGAACTACGAGCAGTACTTC
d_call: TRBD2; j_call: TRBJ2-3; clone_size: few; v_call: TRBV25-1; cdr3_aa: CATGSGSTDTQYF; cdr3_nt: TGTGCCACCGGTAGCGGGAGCACAGATACGCAGTATTTT
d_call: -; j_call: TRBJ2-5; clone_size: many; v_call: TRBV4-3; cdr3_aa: CASSRQYQETQYF; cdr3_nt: TGCGCCAGCAGCCGACAATACCAAGAGACCCAGTACTTC
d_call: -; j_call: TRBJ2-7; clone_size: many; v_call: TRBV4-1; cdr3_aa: CASRKDGLMYF; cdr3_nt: TGCGCCAGCAGGAAGGACGGATTGATGTACTTC
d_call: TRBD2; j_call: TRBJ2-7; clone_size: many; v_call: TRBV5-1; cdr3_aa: CASSRVAGASYEQYF; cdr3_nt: TGCGCCAGCAGCCGTGTAGCGGGGGCTTCCTACGAGCAGTACTTC
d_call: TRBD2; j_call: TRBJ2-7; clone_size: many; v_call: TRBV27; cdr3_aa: CASSFSGVAYEQYF; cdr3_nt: TGTGCCAGCAGTTTTAGCGGGGTCGCCTACGAGCAGTACTTC
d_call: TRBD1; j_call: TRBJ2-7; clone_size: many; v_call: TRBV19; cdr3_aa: CASSEGQGMRSYEQYF; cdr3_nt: TGTGCCAGTAGCGAAGGACAGGGTATGAGGTCCTACGAGCAGTACTTC